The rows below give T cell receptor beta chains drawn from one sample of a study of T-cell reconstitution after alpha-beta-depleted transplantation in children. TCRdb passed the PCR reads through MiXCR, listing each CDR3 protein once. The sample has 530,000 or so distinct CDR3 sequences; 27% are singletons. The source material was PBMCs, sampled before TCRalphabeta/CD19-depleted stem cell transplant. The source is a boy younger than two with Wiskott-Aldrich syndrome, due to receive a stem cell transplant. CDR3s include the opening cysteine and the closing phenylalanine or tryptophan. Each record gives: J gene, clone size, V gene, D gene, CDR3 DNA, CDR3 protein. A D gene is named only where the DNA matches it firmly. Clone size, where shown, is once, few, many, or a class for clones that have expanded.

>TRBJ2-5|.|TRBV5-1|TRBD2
TGCGCCAGCAGAGGAGCTAGCGGGAGGGGGGGACAAGAGACCCAGTACTTC
CASRGASGRGGQETQYF
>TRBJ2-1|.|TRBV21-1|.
TGTGCCAGCAGCAGCCTAGCGGGAGTCTTTAGCAATGAGCAGTTCTTC
CASSSLAGVFSNEQFF
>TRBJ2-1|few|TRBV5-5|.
TGTGCCAGCAGCCCCCTGGGGCGGGACGGAAGAAATGAGCAGTTCTTC
CASSPLGRDGRNEQFF
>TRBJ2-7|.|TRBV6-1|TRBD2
TGTGCCAGCCGGAGACTAGCAAGGGACGAGCAGTACTTC
CASRRLARDEQYF
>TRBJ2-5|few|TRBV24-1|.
TGTGCCACCAGTGATACCACCGGGACACCCCAAGAGACCCAGTACTTC
CATSDTTGTPQETQYF
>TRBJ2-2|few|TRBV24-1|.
TGTGCCACCTCGCAGGGAACGAACACCGGGGAGCTGTTTTTT
CATSQGTNTGELFF
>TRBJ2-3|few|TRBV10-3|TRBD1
TGTGCCATCTTGGGGGACAGGGACACAGATACGCAGTATTTT
CAILGDRDTDTQYF
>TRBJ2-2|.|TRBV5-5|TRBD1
TGTGCCAGCAGCTTTACAGGGGGCACCGGGGAGCTGTTTTTT
CASSFTGGTGELFF
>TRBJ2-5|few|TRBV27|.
TGTGCCAGCAGTTTCTCCCTCCAAGAGACCCAGTACTTC
CASSFSLQETQYF
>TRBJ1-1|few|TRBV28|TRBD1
TGTGCCAGCAGTCATACAGGGGGTTTCGGCACTGAAGCTTTCTTT
CASSHTGGFGTEAFF
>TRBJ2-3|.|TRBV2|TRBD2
TGTGCCAGCATGGCGGGAGTTATAGATACGCAGTATTTT
CASMAGVIDTQYF
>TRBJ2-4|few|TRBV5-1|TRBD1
TGCGCCAGCAGCTTGGGGAGCTCGGCAGGGGGTGCCAAAAACATTCAGTACTTC
CASSLGSSAGGAKNIQYF
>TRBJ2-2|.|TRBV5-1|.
TGCGCCAGCAGCTTGGCCGGTTGGGGGTTGTCCGGGGAGCTGTTTTTT
CASSLAGWGLSGELFF
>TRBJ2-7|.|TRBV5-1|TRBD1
TGCGCCAGCAGCAGGGACACGGACAGGTTTACCTACGAGCAGTACTTC
CASSRDTDRFTYEQYF
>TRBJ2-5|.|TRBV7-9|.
TGTGCCAGCAGCTTAAAGGGGGGGTTCCAAGAGACCCAGTACTTC
CASSLKGGFQETQYF
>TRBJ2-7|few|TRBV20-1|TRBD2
TGCAGTGCCAAATTTACTAGCGGGAGTCCCTACGAGCAGTACTTC
CSAKFTSGSPYEQYF
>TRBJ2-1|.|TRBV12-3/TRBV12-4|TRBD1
TGTGCCAGCAGTGCCCGGACAGGGGACGGTGAGCAGTTCTTC
CASSARTGDGEQFF
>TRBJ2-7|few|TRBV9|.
TGTGCCAGCAGCGTAGGAACTAGCATGAACGAGCAGTACTTC
CASSVGTSMNEQYF
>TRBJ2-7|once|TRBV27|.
TGTGCCAGCAGCCTGGGGAGGCCCCTTCGGGGTTACTACGAGCAGTACTTC
CASSLGRPLRGYYEQYF
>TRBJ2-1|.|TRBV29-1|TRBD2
TGCAGCGGTACAGAGCGGGGCTCCTACAATGAGCAGTTCTTC
CSGTERGSYNEQFF
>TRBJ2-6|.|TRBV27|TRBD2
TGTGCCAGCAGTTTTACTAGCGGGACTGGGGCCAACGTCCTGACTTTC
CASSFTSGTGANVLTF
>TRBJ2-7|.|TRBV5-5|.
TGTGCCAGCAGCTCTCTCCCCGGACTTTCCTCCTACGAGCAGTACTTC
CASSSLPGLSSYEQYF
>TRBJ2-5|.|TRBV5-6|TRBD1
TGTGCCAGCAGCTATGGACAGGATCTTTGGGAGACCCAGTACTTC
CASSYGQDLWETQYF
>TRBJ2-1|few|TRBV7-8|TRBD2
TGTGCCAGCAGCCCACTAGCGGGAGACGGTGAGCAGTTCTTC
CASSPLAGDGEQFF
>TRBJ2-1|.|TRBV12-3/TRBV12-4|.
TGTGCCAGCAGCTTAAGCATCATTTCCAATGAGCAGTTCTTC
CASSLSIISNEQFF
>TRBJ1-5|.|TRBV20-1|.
TGCAGTGCTAGGCCTAGGGCAGGTTTCGACAATCAGCCCCAGCATTTT
CSARPRAGFDNQPQHF
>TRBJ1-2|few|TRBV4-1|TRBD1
TGCGCCAGCAGCCAAGAGGGGACAGTAGCTAACTATGGCTACACCTTC
CASSQEGTVANYGYTF
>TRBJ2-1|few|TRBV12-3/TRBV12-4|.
TGTGCCAGCGGAACCGGACAGCGCTCCGGTGAGCAGTTCTTC
CASGTGQRSGEQFF
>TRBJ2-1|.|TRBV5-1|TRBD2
TGCGCCAGCAGCGTGACTAGCGGGAGGGTGGATGAGCAGTTCTTC
CASSVTSGRVDEQFF